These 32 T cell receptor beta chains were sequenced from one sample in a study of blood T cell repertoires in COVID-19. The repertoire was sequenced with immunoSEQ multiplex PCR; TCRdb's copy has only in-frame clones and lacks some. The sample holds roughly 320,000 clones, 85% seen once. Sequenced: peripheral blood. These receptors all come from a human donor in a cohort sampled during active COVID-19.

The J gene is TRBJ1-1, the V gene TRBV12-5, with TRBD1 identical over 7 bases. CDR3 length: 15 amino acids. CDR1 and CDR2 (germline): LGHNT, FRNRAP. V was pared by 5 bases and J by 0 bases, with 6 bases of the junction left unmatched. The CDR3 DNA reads TGTGCTAGTGGTCCCATACAGGGGTTGAACACTGAAGCTTTCTTT. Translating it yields CASGPIQGLNTEAFF.

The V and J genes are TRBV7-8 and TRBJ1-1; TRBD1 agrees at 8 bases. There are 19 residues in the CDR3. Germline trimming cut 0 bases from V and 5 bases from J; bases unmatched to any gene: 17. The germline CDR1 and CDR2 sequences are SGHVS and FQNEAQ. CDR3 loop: CASSLATAIPTGGKTEAFF. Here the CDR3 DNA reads TGTGCCAGCAGCTTAGCGACGGCGATCCCAACAGGGGGTAAAACTGAAGCTTTCTTT.

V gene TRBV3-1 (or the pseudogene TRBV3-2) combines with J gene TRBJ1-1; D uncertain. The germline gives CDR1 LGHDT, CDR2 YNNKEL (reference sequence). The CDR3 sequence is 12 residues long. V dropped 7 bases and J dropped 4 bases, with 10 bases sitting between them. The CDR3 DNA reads TGTGCCAGCACTAGTAAAGGCACTGAAGCTTTCTTT. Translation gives CASTSKGTEAFF.

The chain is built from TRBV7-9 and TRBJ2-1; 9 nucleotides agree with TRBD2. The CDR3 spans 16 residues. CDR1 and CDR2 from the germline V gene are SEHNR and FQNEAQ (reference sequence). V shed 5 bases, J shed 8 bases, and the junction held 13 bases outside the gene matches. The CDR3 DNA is TGTGCCAGCAGCCCTCTAGCGGGGTCGAGTAGCGATGAGCAGTTCTTC. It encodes CASSPLAGSSSDEQFF.

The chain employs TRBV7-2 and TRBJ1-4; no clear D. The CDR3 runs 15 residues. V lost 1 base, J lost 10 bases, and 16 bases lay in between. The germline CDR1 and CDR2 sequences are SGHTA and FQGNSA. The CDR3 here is CASSLGGSHKGKLFF. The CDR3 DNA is TGTGCCAGCAGCTTAGGAGGGAGTCACAAGGGAAAACTGTTTTTT.

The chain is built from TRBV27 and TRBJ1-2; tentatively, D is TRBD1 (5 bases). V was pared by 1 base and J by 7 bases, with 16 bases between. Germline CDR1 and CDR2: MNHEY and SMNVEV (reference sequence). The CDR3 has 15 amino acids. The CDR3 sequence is CASSLYFGQGIGYTF. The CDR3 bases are TGTGCCAGCAGTTTATATTTCGGGCAGGGAATTGGCTACACCTTC.

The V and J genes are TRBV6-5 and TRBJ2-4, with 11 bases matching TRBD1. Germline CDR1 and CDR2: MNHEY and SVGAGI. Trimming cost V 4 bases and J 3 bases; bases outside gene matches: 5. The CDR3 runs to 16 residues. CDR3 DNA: TGTGCCAGCAGTTTAACCGGGACAGGGGGCAAAAACATTCAGTACTTC. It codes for CASSLTGTGGKNIQYF.

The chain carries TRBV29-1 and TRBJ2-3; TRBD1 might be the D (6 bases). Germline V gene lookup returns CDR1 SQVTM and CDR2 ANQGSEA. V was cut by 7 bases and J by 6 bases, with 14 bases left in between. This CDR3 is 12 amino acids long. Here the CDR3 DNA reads TGCAGCGCTAAACAGGGATTCGATACGCAGTATTTT. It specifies CSAKQGFDTQYF.

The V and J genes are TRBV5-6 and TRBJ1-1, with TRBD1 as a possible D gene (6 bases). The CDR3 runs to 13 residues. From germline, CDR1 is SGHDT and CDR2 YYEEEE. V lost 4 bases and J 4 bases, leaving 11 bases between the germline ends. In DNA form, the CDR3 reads TGTGCCAGCAGCGGGGGCGGAGGCACTGAAGCTTTCTTT. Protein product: CASSGGGGTEAFF.

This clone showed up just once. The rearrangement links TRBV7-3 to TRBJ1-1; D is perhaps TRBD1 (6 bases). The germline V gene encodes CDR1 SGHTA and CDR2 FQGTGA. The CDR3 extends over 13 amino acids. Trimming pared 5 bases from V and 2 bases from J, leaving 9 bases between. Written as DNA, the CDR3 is TGTGCCAGCAGCCGACAGGCTAACACTGAAGCTTTCTTT. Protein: CASSRQANTEAFF.

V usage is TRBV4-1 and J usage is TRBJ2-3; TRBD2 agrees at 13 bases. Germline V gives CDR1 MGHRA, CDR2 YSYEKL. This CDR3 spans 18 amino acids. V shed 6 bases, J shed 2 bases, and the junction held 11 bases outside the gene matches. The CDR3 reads CASSHGLAGVVLTDTQYF. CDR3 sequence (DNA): TGCGCCAGCAGTCACGGACTAGCGGGGGTCGTTCTCACAGATACGCAGTATTTT.

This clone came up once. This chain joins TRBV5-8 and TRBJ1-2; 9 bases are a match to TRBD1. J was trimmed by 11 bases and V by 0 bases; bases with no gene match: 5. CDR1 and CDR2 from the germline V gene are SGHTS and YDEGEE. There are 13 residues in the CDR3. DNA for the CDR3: TGTGCCAGCAGCTTGGGACAGGGGGAAGGGTACACCTTC. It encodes CASSLGQGEGYTF.

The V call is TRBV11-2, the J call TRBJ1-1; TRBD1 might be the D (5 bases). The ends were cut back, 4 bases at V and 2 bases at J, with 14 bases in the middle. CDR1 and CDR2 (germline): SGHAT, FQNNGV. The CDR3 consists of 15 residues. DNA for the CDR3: TGTGCCAGCAGCTCGACGGGGGGGAGAAACACTGAAGCTTTCTTT. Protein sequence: CASSSTGGRNTEAFF.

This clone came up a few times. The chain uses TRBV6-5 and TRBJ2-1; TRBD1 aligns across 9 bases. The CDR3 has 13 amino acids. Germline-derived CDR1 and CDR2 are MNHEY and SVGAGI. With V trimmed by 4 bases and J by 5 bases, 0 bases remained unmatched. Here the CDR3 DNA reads TGTGCCAGCAGTTGGGACAGGGACAATGAGCAGTTCTTC. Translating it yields CASSWDRDNEQFF.

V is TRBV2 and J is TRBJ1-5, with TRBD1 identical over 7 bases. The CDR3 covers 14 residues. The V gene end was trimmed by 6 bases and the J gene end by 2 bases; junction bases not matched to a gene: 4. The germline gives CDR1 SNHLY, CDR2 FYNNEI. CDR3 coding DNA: TGTGCCAGCAGAGTAACAGGGGGCAATCAGCCCCAGCATTTT. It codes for CASRVTGGNQPQHF.

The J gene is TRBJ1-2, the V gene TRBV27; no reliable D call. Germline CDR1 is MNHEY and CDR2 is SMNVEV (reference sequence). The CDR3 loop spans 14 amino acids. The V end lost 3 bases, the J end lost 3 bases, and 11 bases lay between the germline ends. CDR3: CASSFGPGYYGYTF. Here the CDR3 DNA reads TGTGCCAGCAGTTTTGGTCCGGGTTACTATGGCTACACCTTC.

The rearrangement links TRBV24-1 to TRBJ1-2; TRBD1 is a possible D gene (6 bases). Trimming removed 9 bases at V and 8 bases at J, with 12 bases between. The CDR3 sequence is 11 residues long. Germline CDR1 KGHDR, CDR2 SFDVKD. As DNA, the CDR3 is TGTGCCACCCCAGGTGGGGGCGGCTACACCTTC. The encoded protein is CATPGGGGYTF.

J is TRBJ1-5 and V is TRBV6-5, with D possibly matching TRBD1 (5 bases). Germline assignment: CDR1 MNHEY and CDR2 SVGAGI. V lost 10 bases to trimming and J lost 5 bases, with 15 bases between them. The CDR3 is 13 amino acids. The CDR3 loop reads CATLDSPYQPQHF. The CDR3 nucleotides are TGTGCCACCCTAGACAGCCCTTATCAGCCCCAGCATTTT.

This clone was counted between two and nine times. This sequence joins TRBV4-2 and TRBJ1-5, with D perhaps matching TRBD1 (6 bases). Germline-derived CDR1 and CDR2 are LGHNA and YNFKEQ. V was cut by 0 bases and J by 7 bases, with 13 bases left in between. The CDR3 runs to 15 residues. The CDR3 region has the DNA TGTGCCAGCAGCCAAGACAGTGGGGGCGGCCAGCCCCAGCATTTT. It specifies CASSQDSGGGQPQHF.

The CDR3 DNA reads as TGTGCCACCAGGCCCAGGGGGAGCACTGAAGCTTTCTTT. Translated: CATRPRGSTEAFF. The V and J genes are TRBV15 and TRBJ1-1; TRBD1 matches at 7 bases. The CDR3 length is 13 residues. Looked up from germline, CDR1 is LNHNV and CDR2 is YYDKDF (reference sequence). The J segment lost 4 bases and the V segment lost 6 bases, leaving 5 bases of the junction unmatched.

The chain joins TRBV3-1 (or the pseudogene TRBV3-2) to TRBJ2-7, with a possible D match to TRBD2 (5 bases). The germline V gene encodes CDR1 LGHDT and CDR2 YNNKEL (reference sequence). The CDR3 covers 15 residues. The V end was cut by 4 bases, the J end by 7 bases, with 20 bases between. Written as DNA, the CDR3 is TGTGCCAGCAGCCCGACTACAACGGCCAATAGAGAGCAGTACTTC. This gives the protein CASSPTTTANREQYF.

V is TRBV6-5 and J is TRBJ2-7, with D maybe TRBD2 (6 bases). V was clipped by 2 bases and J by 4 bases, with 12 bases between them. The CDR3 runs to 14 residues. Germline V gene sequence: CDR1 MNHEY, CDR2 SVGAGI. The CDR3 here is CASSYRGFGYEQYF. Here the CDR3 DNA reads TGTGCCAGCAGTTACCGGGGGTTTGGATACGAGCAGTACTTC.

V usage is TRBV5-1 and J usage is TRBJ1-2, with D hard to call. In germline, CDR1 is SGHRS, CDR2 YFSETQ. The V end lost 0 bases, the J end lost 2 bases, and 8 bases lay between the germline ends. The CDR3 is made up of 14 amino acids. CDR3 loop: CASSLGDKNYGYTF. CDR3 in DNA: TGCGCCAGCAGCTTGGGAGACAAAAACTATGGCTACACCTTC.

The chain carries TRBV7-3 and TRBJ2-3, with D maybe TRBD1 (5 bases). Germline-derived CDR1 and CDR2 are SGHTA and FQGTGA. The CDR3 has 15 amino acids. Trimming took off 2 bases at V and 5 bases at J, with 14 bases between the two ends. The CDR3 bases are TGTGCCAGCAGCTTATTAGGGGCATGGGGAGATACGCAGTATTTT. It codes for CASSLLGAWGDTQYF.

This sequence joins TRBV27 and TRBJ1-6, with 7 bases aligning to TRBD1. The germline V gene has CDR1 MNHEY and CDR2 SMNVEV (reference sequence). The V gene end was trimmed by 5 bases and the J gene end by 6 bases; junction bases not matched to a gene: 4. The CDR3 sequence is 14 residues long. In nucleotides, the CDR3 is TGTGCCAGCAGTACTTACAGGGGTAATTCACCCCTCCACTTT. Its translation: CASSTYRGNSPLHF.

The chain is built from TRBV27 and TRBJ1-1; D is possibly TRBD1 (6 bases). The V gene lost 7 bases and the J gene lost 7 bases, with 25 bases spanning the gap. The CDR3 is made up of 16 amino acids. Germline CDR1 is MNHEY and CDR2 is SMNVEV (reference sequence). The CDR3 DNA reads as TGTGCCAGCATTAAAGTGGGGGGGCATCGGGGGCATGAAGCTTTCTTT. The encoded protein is CASIKVGGHRGHEAFF.

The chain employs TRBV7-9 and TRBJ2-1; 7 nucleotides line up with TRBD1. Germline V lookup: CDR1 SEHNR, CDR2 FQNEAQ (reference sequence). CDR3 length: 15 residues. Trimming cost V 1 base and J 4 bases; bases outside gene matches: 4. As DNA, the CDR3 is TGTGCCAGCAGCTTAGGACAGGGATTATACAATGAGCAGTTCTTC. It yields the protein CASSLGQGLYNEQFF.

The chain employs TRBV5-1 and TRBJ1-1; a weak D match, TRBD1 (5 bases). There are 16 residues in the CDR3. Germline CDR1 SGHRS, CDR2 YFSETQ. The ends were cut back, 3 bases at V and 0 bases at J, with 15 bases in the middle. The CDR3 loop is CASSSDPTVMNTEAFF. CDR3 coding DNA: TGCGCCAGCAGCTCCGACCCGACAGTAATGAACACTGAAGCTTTCTTT.

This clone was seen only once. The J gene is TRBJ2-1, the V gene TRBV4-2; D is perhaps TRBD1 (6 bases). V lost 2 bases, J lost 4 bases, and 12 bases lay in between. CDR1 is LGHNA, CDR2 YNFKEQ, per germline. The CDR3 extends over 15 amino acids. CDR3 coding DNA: TGTGCCAGCAGCCAACGGGACACGACTTACAATGAGCAGTTCTTC. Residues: CASSQRDTTYNEQFF.

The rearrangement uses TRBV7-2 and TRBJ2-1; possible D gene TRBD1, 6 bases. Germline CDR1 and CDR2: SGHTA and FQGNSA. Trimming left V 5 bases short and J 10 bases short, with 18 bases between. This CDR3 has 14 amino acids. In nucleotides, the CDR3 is TGTGCCAGCAGCCCCACAGGGCAGAGGGTGGAGCAGTTCTTC. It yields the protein CASSPTGQRVEQFF.

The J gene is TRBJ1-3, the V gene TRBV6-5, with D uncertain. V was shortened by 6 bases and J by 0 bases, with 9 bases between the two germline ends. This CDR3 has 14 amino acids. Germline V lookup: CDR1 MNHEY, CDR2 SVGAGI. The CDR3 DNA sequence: TGTGCCAGCAGACTTGACACCTCTGGAAACACCATATATTTT. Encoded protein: CASRLDTSGNTIYF.

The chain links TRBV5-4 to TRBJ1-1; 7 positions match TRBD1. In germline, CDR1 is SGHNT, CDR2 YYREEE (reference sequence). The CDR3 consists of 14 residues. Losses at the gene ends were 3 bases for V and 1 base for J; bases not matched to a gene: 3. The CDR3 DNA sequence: TGTGCCAGCAGCTCGACAGGGCCGAACACTGAAGCTTTCTTT. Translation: CASSSTGPNTEAFF.